A selection of T cell receptor beta chains follows, all from one sample in a study of OX40 agonist ivuxolimab in advanced cancers. The repertoire was sequenced with immunoSEQ multiplex PCR; TCRdb's copy has only in-frame clones and lacks some. Of about 74,000 clones in the sample, about 82% were seen once. The sample in question was CD4+ or CD8+ T cells sorted from blood, obtained in a trial of the OX40 agonist ivuxolimab. These receptors all come from an adult with an advanced solid tumor such as melanoma, head and neck, liver or kidney cancer. Each CDR3 is given with its conserved first and last residue. Fields, in order: V gene, J gene, clone size, D gene, CDR3 protein, CDR3 DNA. The D gene is left open where the match is weak. For some rows the clone size is stated as once, few or many, or as a class when expanded; others skip it.

TRBV7-2	TRBJ2-5	-	TRBD2	CASSSGLAGGRETQYF	TGTGCCAGCAGCTCGGGACTAGCGGGGGGGCGTGAGACCCAGTACTTC
TRBV27	TRBJ2-1	-	-	CASSLDGSLYNEQFF	TGTGCCAGCAGTTTAGACGGGAGCCTCTACAATGAGCAGTTCTTC
TRBV10-3	TRBJ1-5	-	-	CAIKNGDSNQPQHF	TGTGCCATCAAAAACGGTGATAGCAATCAGCCCCAGCATTTT
TRBV19	TRBJ1-1	-	-	CASSRGGVNTEAFF	TGTGCCAGTAGTCGCGGTGGAGTGAACACTGAAGCTTTCTTT
TRBV28	TRBJ1-4	-	-	CASRQGGEKLFF	TGTGCCAGCAGGCAGGGCGGCGAAAAACTGTTTTTT
TRBV6-6	TRBJ1-5	once	-	CASKIGDQPQHF	TGTGCCAGCAAGATCGGGGATCAGCCCCAGCATTTT
TRBV2	TRBJ1-1	-	TRBD1	CASGIGTGNTEAFF	TGTGCCAGCGGTATCGGGACAGGGAACACTGAAGCTTTCTTT
TRBV30	TRBJ2-5	once	-	CACSLDAETQYF	TGTGCCTGCAGTCTCGACGCCGAGACCCAGTACTTC
TRBV23-1	TRBJ2-1	-	TRBD2	CASSHTGLVYNEQFF	TGCGCCAGCAGTCACACGGGACTAGTCTACAATGAGCAGTTCTTC
TRBV5-6	TRBJ2-7	-	TRBD1	CASSLWDRGRYEQYF	TGTGCCAGCAGCTTGTGGGACAGGGGACGATACGAGCAGTACTTC
TRBV14	TRBJ2-1	-	-	CASRDGRWWGEQFF	TGTGCCAGCAGGGACGGACGTTGGTGGGGTGAGCAGTTCTTC
TRBV5-6	TRBJ1-1	-	-	CASSYRDEAFF	TGTGCCAGCAGCTACAGGGATGAAGCTTTCTTT
TRBV7-9	TRBJ2-3	-	TRBD2	CASSLTSGVTLTQYF	TGTGCCAGCAGCCTCACTAGCGGGGTAACCCTGACGCAGTATTTT
TRBV7-2	TRBJ2-4	-	-	CASSSSGSKNIQYF	TGTGCCAGCAGCTCCTCGGGGAGCAAAAACATTCAGTACTTC
TRBV5-1	TRBJ2-5	-	TRBD1	CASSPGTGAIETQYF	TGCGCCAGCAGCCCTGGGACAGGGGCGATAGAGACCCAGTACTTC
TRBV30	TRBJ1-2	-	-	CAWSEDRLNYGYTF	TGTGCCTGGAGCGAAGACAGACTCAACTATGGCTACACCTTC
TRBV5-1	TRBJ2-2	-	TRBD2	CASMKVAGNTGELFF	TGCGCCAGCATGAAGGTAGCGGGGAACACCGGGGAGCTGTTTTTT
TRBV30	TRBJ2-4	once	-	CAWSIVGARLAKNIQYF	TGTGCCTGGAGTATCGTAGGCGCGAGATTAGCCAAAAACATTCAGTACTTC
TRBV2	TRBJ2-2	-	-	CASSSAGGELFF	TGTGCCAGCAGCTCGGCAGGAGGGGAGCTGTTTTTT
TRBV7-2	TRBJ2-2	-	-	CASSLDYTGELFF	TGTGCCAGCAGCTTAGACTACACCGGGGAGCTGTTTTTT
TRBV5-1	TRBJ2-1	-	-	CASSFTGELNEQFF	TGCGCCAGCAGCTTCACGGGCGAGTTGAATGAGCAGTTCTTC
TRBV5-1	TRBJ2-7	-	TRBD1	CASSLAAGGPYEQYF	TGCGCCAGCAGCTTGGCGGCAGGGGGTCCCTACGAGCAGTACTTC
TRBV29-1	TRBJ2-7	-	-	CSVGDVSSYEQYF	TGCAGCGTCGGGGACGTAAGCTCCTACGAGCAGTACTTC
TRBV18	TRBJ2-5	-	-	CASSPGETQYF	TGTGCCAGCTCACCAGGCGAGACCCAGTACTTC
TRBV7-8	TRBJ2-7	-	TRBD1	CASSQTGVRTGKYEQYF	TGTGCCAGCAGCCAGACCGGCGTCCGGACAGGGAAATACGAGCAGTACTTC
TRBV7-2	TRBJ1-1	-	-	CASSLVGRRGEDTEAFF	TGTGCCAGCAGCTTAGTAGGCAGAAGAGGAGAGGACACTGAAGCTTTCTTT
TRBV5-1	TRBJ1-1	-	-	CASSLAAGGQGTEAFF	TGCGCCAGCAGCTTGGCCGCCGGGGGGCAGGGTACTGAAGCTTTCTTT
TRBV7-9	TRBJ2-5	-	-	CASSLGRLVGETQYF	TGTGCCAGCAGCTTAGGGCGGCTAGTAGGGGAGACCCAGTACTTC
TRBV18	TRBJ1-1	-	TRBD1	CASSPRTGLRNTEAFF	TGTGCCAGCTCACCGCGGACAGGGCTTCGGAACACTGAAGCTTTCTTT
TRBV30	TRBJ1-5	-	-	CAWSSDSNQPQHF	TGTGCCTGGAGCTCGGACAGCAATCAGCCCCAGCATTTT
TRBV5-6	TRBJ2-2	-	-	CASSFGLTLNTGELFF	TGTGCCAGCAGCTTTGGGTTAACCCTCAACACCGGGGAGCTGTTTTTT
TRBV11-2	TRBJ1-1	-	-	CASSLQSGPNTEAFF	TGTGCCAGCAGCTTACAATCGGGCCCGAACACTGAAGCTTTCTTT
TRBV5-6	TRBJ1-3	-	-	CASSLGSGSGNTIYF	TGTGCCAGCAGCTTGGGCTCCGGCTCTGGAAACACCATATATTTT
TRBV7-9	TRBJ2-1	-	-	CASRSTGSSYNEQFF	TGTGCCAGCAGGTCAACAGGTAGCTCCTACAATGAGCAGTTCTTC
TRBV5-1	TRBJ2-5	-	TRBD2	CASSRSGGQETQYF	TGCGCCAGCAGCCGGAGCGGGGGGCAAGAGACCCAGTACTTC
TRBV10-3	TRBJ1-5	-	-	CAISEGAGNQPQHF	TGTGCCATCAGTGAGGGGGCCGGGAATCAGCCCCAGCATTTT
TRBV6-4	TRBJ2-2	-	TRBD1	CASSDESQGAGGELFF	TGTGCCAGCAGTGACGAAAGCCAGGGGGCTGGTGGGGAGCTGTTTTTT
TRBV29-1	TRBJ1-3	-	-	CSVEADTIYF	TGCAGCGTTGAGGCGGACACCATATATTTT
TRBV6-1	TRBJ2-1	-	TRBD1	CASERRGQGNQFF	TGTGCCAGCGAACGCCGTGGACAGGGAAATCAGTTCTTC
TRBV9	TRBJ1-5	-	TRBD1	CASSAGNRGLQPQHF	TGTGCCAGCAGCGCAGGGAACAGGGGGCTTCAGCCCCAGCATTTT
TRBV7-8	TRBJ2-1	-	TRBD1	CASSPRQGATYNEQFF	TGTGCCAGCAGCCCGCGACAGGGAGCGACTTACAATGAGCAGTTCTTC
TRBV21-1	TRBJ1-3	-	-	CASSRRDNSGNTIYF	TGTGCCAGCAGCAGGAGAGACAACTCTGGAAACACCATATATTTT
TRBV29-1	TRBJ1-5	-	TRBD1	CSVRGQKEGNQPQHF	TGCAGCGTGAGGGGACAGAAAGAAGGCAATCAGCCCCAGCATTTT
TRBV11-2	TRBJ1-6	-	-	CASCRGATENSPLHF	TGTGCCAGTTGTCGGGGGGCGACTGAGAATTCACCCCTCCACTTT
TRBV6-6	TRBJ1-5	-	-	CASRTRVVQHF	TGTGCCAGCAGAACGCGTGTGGTACAGCATTTT
TRBV6-5	TRBJ1-1	-	-	CASKGYRDTEAFF	TGTGCCAGCAAAGGGTACCGGGACACTGAAGCTTTCTTT
TRBV11-1	TRBJ1-1	-	TRBD1	CASSFYRGTEAFF	TGTGCCAGCAGCTTTTACAGGGGTACTGAAGCTTTCTTT
TRBV5-1	TRBJ1-2	once	TRBD1	CASSLEGQGSYGYTF	TGCGCCAGCAGCTTGGAGGGACAGGGGTCCTATGGCTACACCTTC
TRBV19	TRBJ2-5	-	TRBD2	CASGSGASGRRETQYF	TGTGCCAGTGGCAGTGGCGCTAGCGGGAGGAGAGAGACCCAGTACTTC
TRBV4-3	TRBJ2-1	-	TRBD2	CASSQNTGLAGVGSYNEQFF	TGCGCCAGCAGCCAAAACACGGGACTAGCGGGAGTAGGCTCCTACAATGAGCAGTTCTTC
TRBV4-1	TRBJ1-2	once	-	CASSQDRSGGYTF	TGCGCCAGCAGCCAAGATCGCAGTGGAGGCTACACCTTC
TRBV5-1	TRBJ1-6	few	-	CASSVQGRGNSPLHF	TGCGCCAGCAGCGTACAGGGCCGGGGTAATTCACCCCTCCACTTT
TRBV19	TRBJ1-1	-	-	CASSSPEMNTEAFF	TGTGCCAGTAGTAGCCCAGAGATGAACACTGAAGCTTTCTTT
TRBV11-2	TRBJ2-1	-	-	CASRSAGDEQFF	TGTGCCAGCCGCTCGGCCGGGGATGAGCAGTTCTTC
TRBV5-1	TRBJ2-7	-	TRBD2	CASSPREGLEQYF	TGCGCCAGCAGTCCGAGGGAGGGTTTAGAGCAGTACTTC